The clone carrying this T cell receptor (beta chain) was seen a few times. Its antigen is not identified. This record belongs to a study of T cells after yellow fever vaccination. Study-level information: Fractions containing few cells were prepared with SMART-Seq v4 Ultra Low Input. Findings and limits, study-wide: Booster samples showed a return of most primary-vaccination clones (around 96% CD4, 88% CD8).

Using its own MiXCR run on the 5' RACE reads, TCRdb lists one record per CDR3 protein. The data hold around 600,000 distinct CDR3 sequences, with more than 9% observed a single time. From germline, CDR1 is DFQATT and CDR2 SNEGSKA (reference sequence). This CDR3 comprises 15 residues. V lost 5 bases, J lost 2 bases, and 11 bases stayed unmatched. The chain couples TRBV20-1 to TRBJ2-7; TRBD2 matches 8 bases. The specimen comprised PBMCs, sampled on the day of the yellow fever booster vaccination. The origin of this receptor is a man between 25 and 39 years old who received the YFV17D yellow fever vaccine. In DNA form, the CDR3 reads TGCAGTGCTTTCCGACCTAGCGGGCCCACCTACGAGCAGTACTTC. Translation: CSAFRPSGPTYEQYF.